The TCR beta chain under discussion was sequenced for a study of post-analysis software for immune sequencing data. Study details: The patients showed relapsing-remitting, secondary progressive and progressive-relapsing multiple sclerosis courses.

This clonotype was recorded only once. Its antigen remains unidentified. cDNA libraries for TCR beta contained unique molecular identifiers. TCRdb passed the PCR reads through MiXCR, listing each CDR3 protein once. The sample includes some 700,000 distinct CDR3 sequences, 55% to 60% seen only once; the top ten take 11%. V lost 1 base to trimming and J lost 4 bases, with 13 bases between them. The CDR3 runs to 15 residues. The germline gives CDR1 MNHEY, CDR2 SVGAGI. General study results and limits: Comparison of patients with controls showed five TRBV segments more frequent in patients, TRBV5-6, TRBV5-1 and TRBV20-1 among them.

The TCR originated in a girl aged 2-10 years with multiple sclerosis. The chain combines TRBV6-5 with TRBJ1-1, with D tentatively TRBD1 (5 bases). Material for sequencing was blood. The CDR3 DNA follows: TGTGCCAGCAGTTACTGGCCTGGGGCAGGCACTGAAGCTTTCTTT. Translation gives CASSYWPGAGTEAFF.